Listed below are T cell receptor beta chains from one sample, sequenced in a study of CD8+ T cells in alopecia areata. TCRdb's copy holds only in-frame clones and misses some; the assay was immunoSEQ multiplex PCR. The data hold 150,000 to 200,000 clones, with approximately 67% observed a single time. The starting material was CD4+ T cells sorted from blood, obtained at approximately week 49, from a patient treated with tofacitinib. These receptors came from a human donor with alopecia areata. Both conserved end residues are trimmed from each CDR3. The order of the fields is V gene, clone size, CDR3 protein. Clone size appears in some rows only: once, few, many, or a class for an expanded clone.

v_gene: TRBV5-1; abundance: few; CDR3aa: ASREASGDTGELF
v_gene: TRBV5-1; abundance: few; CDR3aa: ASSLAITGELF
v_gene: TRBV6-5; abundance: .; CDR3aa: ASSFGMNSPLH
v_gene: TRBV9; abundance: .; CDR3aa: ASSVGHGGDNEQF
v_gene: TRBV6-5; abundance: .; CDR3aa: ASSYLAGGRNEQF
v_gene: TRBV18; abundance: .; CDR3aa: ASSSRQAFSPLH
v_gene: TRBV29-1; abundance: few; CDR3aa: SVGAYNEQF
v_gene: TRBV30; abundance: .; CDR3aa: AWTGNEQF
v_gene: TRBV5-6; abundance: .; CDR3aa: ASSPLPGGLTEAF
v_gene: TRBV5-1; abundance: .; CDR3aa: ASSETGLTRTEAF
v_gene: TRBV4-1; abundance: .; CDR3aa: ASSQTGDGGYT
v_gene: TRBV19; abundance: .; CDR3aa: ASADTPYEQY
v_gene: TRBV7-2; abundance: .; CDR3aa: ASSPPTETQY
v_gene: TRBV30; abundance: .; CDR3aa: AWSRDRANNEQF
v_gene: TRBV6-5; abundance: .; CDR3aa: ASSRQLAGGYEQF
v_gene: TRBV11-2; abundance: .; CDR3aa: ASSPRQGLNYGYT
v_gene: TRBV29-1; abundance: .; CDR3aa: SVEVGSRNTEAF
v_gene: TRBV11-2; abundance: few; CDR3aa: ASSSRPGGAGLIV
v_gene: TRBV25-1; abundance: .; CDR3aa: ASSGEVGRENSPLH
v_gene: TRBV6-6; abundance: few; CDR3aa: ASRRDKDSPLH
v_gene: TRBV28; abundance: many; CDR3aa: ASTPGTGKGYT
v_gene: TRBV2; abundance: .; CDR3aa: ASSLGQNYEQY
v_gene: TRBV4-3; abundance: .; CDR3aa: ASSQLPGSGSPLH
v_gene: TRBV6-1; abundance: .; CDR3aa: ASSDRAYNSPLH
v_gene: TRBV25-1; abundance: .; CDR3aa: ASKRGTSTDTQY
v_gene: TRBV25-1; abundance: .; CDR3aa: ASREVGRGLTDTQY
v_gene: TRBV9; abundance: .; CDR3aa: ASSQGAGGKTQY
v_gene: TRBV9; abundance: .; CDR3aa: ASSEGQGALYEQF
v_gene: TRBV7-7; abundance: .; CDR3aa: ASSLGLQGTDTQY
v_gene: TRBV29-1; abundance: .; CDR3aa: SVEGRQSNTEAF
v_gene: TRBV4-1; abundance: .; CDR3aa: ASSQGDTAYEQY
v_gene: TRBV30; abundance: .; CDR3aa: AWSEQGISPLH
v_gene: TRBV29-1; abundance: .; CDR3aa: SVDWLAGRDTQY
v_gene: TRBV30; abundance: .; CDR3aa: AWTPGTSYEQY
v_gene: TRBV27; abundance: .; CDR3aa: ASSLDRFGTEAF
v_gene: TRBV21-1; abundance: few; CDR3aa: ASSGGATYEQY
v_gene: TRBV4-1; abundance: .; CDR3aa: ASSQVTGPYEQY
v_gene: TRBV10-3; abundance: .; CDR3aa: AISESGQEETQY
v_gene: TRBV7-2; abundance: .; CDR3aa: ASSQADGPREGYT
v_gene: TRBV30; abundance: .; CDR3aa: AWSVTGANTGELF
v_gene: TRBV15; abundance: .; CDR3aa: ATSRGPQETQY
v_gene: TRBV27; abundance: few; CDR3aa: ASSLDHGGDTQY
v_gene: TRBV5-1; abundance: .; CDR3aa: ASSEGKNTGELF
v_gene: TRBV15; abundance: .; CDR3aa: ATSLSTGNNQPQH
v_gene: TRBV7-9; abundance: .; CDR3aa: ASSAYGTNNEKLF
v_gene: TRBV29-1; abundance: once; CDR3aa: SVGQGAYEQY
v_gene: TRBV15; abundance: few; CDR3aa: ATSRGSSGGAGTQY
v_gene: TRBV2; abundance: .; CDR3aa: ATALGGSTDTQY
v_gene: TRBV2; abundance: .; CDR3aa: ARNRGGHGYT
v_gene: TRBV29-1; abundance: .; CDR3aa: SVGGGGYNEKLF